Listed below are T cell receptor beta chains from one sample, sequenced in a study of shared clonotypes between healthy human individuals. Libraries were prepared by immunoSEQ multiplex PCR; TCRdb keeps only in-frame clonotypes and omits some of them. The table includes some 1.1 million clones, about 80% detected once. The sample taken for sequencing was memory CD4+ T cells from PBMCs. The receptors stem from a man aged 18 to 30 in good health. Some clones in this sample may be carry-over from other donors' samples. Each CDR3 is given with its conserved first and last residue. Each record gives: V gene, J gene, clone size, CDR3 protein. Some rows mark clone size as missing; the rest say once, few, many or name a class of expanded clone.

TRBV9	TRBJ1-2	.	CASSVGQSLNYGYTF
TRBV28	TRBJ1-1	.	CASSLRVGTEAFF
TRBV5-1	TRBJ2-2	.	CASSPLRSDREYTGELFF
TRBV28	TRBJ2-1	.	CASSPTGTGAREQFF
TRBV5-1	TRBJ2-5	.	CASSFLGRETQYF
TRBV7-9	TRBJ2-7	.	CASSLEDAEQYF
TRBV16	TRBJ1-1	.	CASSQSVGNRVNTEAFF
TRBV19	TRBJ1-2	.	CASSIGGSGGYGYTF
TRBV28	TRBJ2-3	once	CASSSLDVTQYF
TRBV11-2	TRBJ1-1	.	CASSPPGGASTEAFF
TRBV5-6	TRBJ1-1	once	CASSLSGGGRHTEAFF
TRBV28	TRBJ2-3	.	CASSRLAGAWDTQYF
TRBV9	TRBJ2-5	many	CASSVGGGVGQGQETQYF
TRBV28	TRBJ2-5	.	CASSLPGRETQYF
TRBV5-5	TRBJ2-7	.	CASSSLGTDYEQYF
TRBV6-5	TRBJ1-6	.	CASRQGSNSPLHF
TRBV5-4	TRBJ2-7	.	CASSSAIEQYF
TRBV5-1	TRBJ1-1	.	CASSLRDSNMNTEAFF
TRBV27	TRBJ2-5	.	CASRQGIQETQYF
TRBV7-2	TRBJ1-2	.	CASSSQQGTVYGYTF
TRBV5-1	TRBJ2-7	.	CASSRVGTSGSSEQYF
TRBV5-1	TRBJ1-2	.	CASSLGGTDFTNYGYTF
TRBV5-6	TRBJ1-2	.	CASSLGNYGYTF
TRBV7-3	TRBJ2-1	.	CASSSGIGRANEQFF
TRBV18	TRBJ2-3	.	CASSPQATSTDTQYF
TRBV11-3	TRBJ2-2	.	CASSTRQGTGTGELFF
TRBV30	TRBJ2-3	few	CAWGPIGDTQYF
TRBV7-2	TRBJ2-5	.	CASNDGGLGETQYF
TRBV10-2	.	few	CASSEALGWAGTYEQYF
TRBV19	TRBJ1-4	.	CASSISGTNEKLFF
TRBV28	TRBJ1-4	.	CASSWGGRAEKLFF
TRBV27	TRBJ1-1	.	CASSLWGTGYTEAFF
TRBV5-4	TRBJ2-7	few	CASSSDSSYEQYF
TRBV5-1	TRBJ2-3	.	CASSLRGFRGTDTQYF
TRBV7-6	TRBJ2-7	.	CASSLGSSGVGYEQYF
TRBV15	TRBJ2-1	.	CATSTAGGSGYNEQFF
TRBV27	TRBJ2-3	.	CASREAGNTDTQYF
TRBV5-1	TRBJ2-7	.	CASSPQGPGGPSGEYF
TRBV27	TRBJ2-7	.	CASSLLRQGGNEQYF
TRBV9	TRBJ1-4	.	CASSLGAGEKLFF
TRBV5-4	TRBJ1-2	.	CASRARGGNGYTF
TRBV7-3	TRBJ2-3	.	CASGRGLTDTQYF
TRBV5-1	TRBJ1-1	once	CASSWTGEWGTEAFF
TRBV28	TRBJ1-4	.	CASSLISGNGEKLFF